A single count supports the clone carrying this T cell receptor beta chain. Participants were aged about 18 to 89 years from roughly 26 US areas. CDR3 length: 13 amino acids. Germline values: CDR1 MRHNA, CDR2 SNTAGT. Trimming removed 6 bases from V and 1 base from J, with 6 bases in between. The data are from a study of blood T cell repertoires in COVID-19. Whole-study context: The study drew acute and convalescent COVID-19 samples from the United States, Italy and Spain. PBMCs, B-cell-depleted T cells, or T cells provided the cDNA or gDNA that made up the material.

Assay used: immunoSEQ multiplex PCR; TCRdb lists only in-frame clones, some missing. The sample holds about 150,000 clones; around 84% are singletons and the top ten take around 7.8%. The V call is TRBV6-4, the J call TRBJ2-2; TRBD1 might be the D (5 bases). The sample consisted of PBMCs or T cells enriched from blood (not recorded which). The clonotype was recovered from a man between 50 and 59 years old who had recovered from COVID-19. The CDR3 sequence: CASSQGNTGELFF. As DNA, the CDR3 is TGTGCCAGCAGCCAGGGGAACACCGGGGAGCTGTTTTTT.